The 4 T cell receptor beta chains presented below share a single source sample, sequenced in a study of blood T cell repertoires in COVID-19. Using immunoSEQ multiplex PCR, the repertoire was profiled, and TCRdb retains in-frame clones only, with some absent. The sample consists of about 47,000 clones, around 83% of them appearing once. The sample comprised peripheral blood. All receptors derive from a man in his sixties with active COVID-19.

CDR3 loop: CATSDLGGQGNQPQHF. The CDR3 DNA follows: TGTGCCACCAGTGATTTAGGGGGACAGGGCAATCAGCCCCAGCATTTT. The genes are TRBV24-1 and TRBJ1-5; 8 positions agree with TRBD1. The germline V gene encodes CDR1 KGHDR and CDR2 SFDVKD. V was pared by 1 base and J by 2 bases, with 3 bases of the junction left unmatched. The CDR3 runs to 16 residues.

V gene TRBV7-6 combines with J gene TRBJ2-1, with 8 bases matching TRBD1. The CDR3 is 14 residues long. CDR1 SGHVS and CDR2 FNYEAQ come from the germline V gene. The V gene end was trimmed by 1 base and the J gene end by 12 bases; junction bases not matched to a gene: 8. CDR3 residues: CASSLVTQGATQFF. DNA of the CDR3: TGTGCCAGCAGCTTAGTGACGCAGGGGGCGACGCAGTTCTTC.

This chain connects TRBV21-1 to TRBJ1-6. TRBV21-1 is a pseudogene locus. This CDR3 is 17 amino acids long. The CDR3 protein is CASSKAPGVPNNSPLHF. As DNA, the CDR3 is TGTGCCAGCAGCAAAGCGCCGGGGGTTCCCAATAATTCACCCCTCCACTTT.

The J gene is TRBJ2-2, the V gene TRBV13; 11 positions agree with TRBD2. The CDR3 covers 20 residues. After removal of 5 bases from V and 5 bases from J, the junction contained 19 bases not matched to a gene. Per the germline V gene, CDR1 is PRHDT and CDR2 is FYEKMQ (reference sequence). The CDR3 sequence: CASSPKGDSGGAKSTGELFF. CDR3 coding DNA: TGTGCCAGCAGCCCAAAAGGGGATAGCGGGGGGGCCAAGTCGACCGGGGAGCTGTTTTTT.